Listed below are T cell receptor beta chains from one sample, sequenced in a study of blood T cell repertoires in COVID-19. The data were produced by immunoSEQ multiplex PCR, yet TCRdb's version contains in-frame clones alone and is incomplete. The sample records 300,000 to 400,000 clones, more than 70% being singletons. The sequenced sample consisted of PBMCs or T cells enriched from blood (not recorded which). These receptors came from a woman under 30 who had recovered from COVID-19. Each CDR3 is given with its conserved first and last residue. A D gene is named only where the DNA matches it firmly. Some rows have no size entry. The others give once, few or many, or a class for an expanded clone.

abundance	d_gene	v_gene	j_gene	CDR3nt	CDR3aa
few	.	TRBV19	TRBJ1-5	TGTGCCAGTAGTATAGCGCCCATTAGAGATCAGCCCCAGCATTTT	CASSIAPIRDQPQHF
.	TRBD2	TRBV2	TRBJ2-5	TGTGCCAGCGTCGGGACTATCCAAGAGACCCAGTACTTC	CASVGTIQETQYF
.	TRBD1	TRBV28	TRBJ1-4	TGTGCCAGCAGTTTATACGGAACAGGGGCAACTAATGAAAAACTGTTTTTT	CASSLYGTGATNEKLFF
few	.	TRBV27	TRBJ1-2	TGTGCCAGCAGTTTCGGGGGGCGTGGAGGTGGCTACACCTTC	CASSFGGRGGGYTF
.	TRBD2	TRBV11-2	TRBJ2-2	TGTGCCAGCAGCCGCCGCTTGCGGGAGCAAACCGGGGAGCTGTTTTTT	CASSRRLREQTGELFF
.	.	TRBV5-1	TRBJ1-6	TGCGCCAGCAGCTTGGACGTCAGAAATTCACCCCTCCACTTT	CASSLDVRNSPLHF
.	.	TRBV28	TRBJ2-1	TGTGCCAGCAGTTTATTCTCCCCCTACAATGAGCAGTTCTTC	CASSLFSPYNEQFF
.	TRBD2	TRBV5-6	TRBJ2-3	TGTGCCAGCAGCTTGGAGCGGGGAGCAGATACGCAGTATTTT	CASSLERGADTQYF
.	.	TRBV7-9	TRBJ1-5	TGTGCCAGCAGCCCCTTTGGAGGGGAGCAGCCCCAGCATTTT	CASSPFGGEQPQHF
once	.	TRBV2	TRBJ1-4	TGTGCCAGCAGTGATTCGAGACAGGAGATAAATGAAAAACTGTTTTTT	CASSDSRQEINEKLFF
.	.	TRBV7-9	TRBJ2-1	TGTGCCAGCAGCTTAGTCGGCACAGGGGGGGTGGATGAGCAGTTCTTC	CASSLVGTGGVDEQFF
.	.	TRBV20-1	TRBJ1-3	TGCAGTGTATTAGCGAGGAACACCATATATTTT	CSVLARNTIYF
.	TRBD1	TRBV6-5	TRBJ1-1	TGTGCCAGCAGTTCCCGACAGGGGACTGAAGCTTTCTTT	CASSSRQGTEAFF
.	TRBD1	TRBV27	TRBJ1-1	TGTGCCAGCAGTCTACGGACAGGAACGAACACTGAAGCTTTCTTT	CASSLRTGTNTEAFF
.	.	TRBV27	TRBJ1-5	TGTGCCAGCAGCCTTGACACAAATCAGCCCCAGCATTTT	CASSLDTNQPQHF
.	.	TRBV9	TRBJ1-1	TGTGCCAGCAGCCCTTGGGACTTCCCGAACACTGAAGCTTTCTTT	CASSPWDFPNTEAFF
.	TRBD1	TRBV7-3	TRBJ1-2	TGTGCCAGCAGCCCGGACAGGAACTATGGCTACACCTTC	CASSPDRNYGYTF
.	.	TRBV7-2	TRBJ1-4	TGTGCCAGCAGCTCTTTCCCAACCCTACCGGAAAAACTGTTTTTT	CASSSFPTLPEKLFF
.	TRBD2	TRBV7-8	TRBJ2-7	TGTGCCAGCAGCTTAAAGACTAGCGGGGGGCAGGGCTCCTACGAGCAGTACTTC	CASSLKTSGGQGSYEQYF
.	TRBD1	TRBV6-5	TRBJ2-1	TGTGCCAGCAGTTACAGGGGGCTCTCCTACAATGAGCAGTTCTTC	CASSYRGLSYNEQFF
.	TRBD1	TRBV6-5	TRBJ2-1	TGTGCCAGCAGTTCAGGACAGGGCAATGAGCAGTTCTTC	CASSSGQGNEQFF
.	TRBD2	TRBV2	TRBJ2-3	TGTGCCAGCAGTGAAGGCGGGGGGGCAACAGATACGCAGTATTTT	CASSEGGGATDTQYF
few	.	TRBV11-2	TRBJ2-3	TGTGCCAGCCGGAGACAGGGCACAGATACGCAGTATTTT	CASRRQGTDTQYF
.	TRBD2	TRBV6-5	TRBJ2-1	TGTGCCAGCCCGAGCGGGGGGAGCTCCTACAATGAGCAGTTCTTC	CASPSGGSSYNEQFF
.	TRBD1	TRBV9	TRBJ2-2	TGTGCCAGCAGCGCGGGACAGCCTAACACCGGGGAGCTGTTTTTT	CASSAGQPNTGELFF
.	.	TRBV7-9	TRBJ1-1	TGTGCCAGCAGCTTAGTGGGCGGGGTGCCTTCGAACACTGAAGCTTTCTTT	CASSLVGGVPSNTEAFF
.	.	TRBV6-5	TRBJ1-4	TGTGCCAGCAAAGCGGGGCGTGAAAAACTGTTTTTT	CASKAGREKLFF
once	TRBD1	TRBV18	TRBJ1-5	TGTGCCAGCTCGGGGGGACAGGGCAATCAGCCCCAGCATTTT	CASSGGQGNQPQHF
.	TRBD1	TRBV11-1	TRBJ2-2	TGTGCCAGCAGCTTAGCGAGGGACAGGGGATTCACCGGGGAGCTGTTTTTT	CASSLARDRGFTGELFF
.	.	TRBV10-3	TRBJ1-1	TGTGCCACCGGGGGGCCGCGATCAGCTTTCTTT	CATGGPRSAFF
once	.	TRBV28	TRBJ1-6	TGTGCCAGTAAGCTACAGGCCCGCTCCTATAATTCACCCCTCCACTTT	CASKLQARSYNSPLHF
.	TRBD1	TRBV5-4	TRBJ1-5	TGTGCCAGCAGCCGGGACAGGGTTCAGCCCCAGCATTTT	CASSRDRVQPQHF
.	TRBD2	TRBV7-6	TRBJ2-1	TGTGCCAGCAGTCTTATAATGGGCGGGGGGGAGTCCTACAATGAGCAGTTCTTC	CASSLIMGGGESYNEQFF
.	.	TRBV19	TRBJ1-5	TGTGCCAGTAGTACCTCACGGAGAGACAGGTTTAGCAATCAGCCCCAGCATTTT	CASSTSRRDRFSNQPQHF
.	.	TRBV4-2	TRBJ1-4	TGTGCCAGCAGCCAGGAGATACCGGGCCTTTCGGAGGAACTGTTTTTT	CASSQEIPGLSEELFF
.	TRBD1	TRBV24-1	TRBJ1-2	TGTGCCACCAGTGAGCGGACAGGGTTTGGCTACACCTTC	CATSERTGFGYTF
.	TRBD1	TRBV6-6	TRBJ1-1	TGTGCCAGCAGTTACTCCACGGGACAGGGGTCCACTGAAGCTTTCTTT	CASSYSTGQGSTEAFF
.	.	TRBV7-2	TRBJ2-7	TGTGCCAGCAGCCTCTACGATGCGGGCGAGCAGTACTTC	CASSLYDAGEQYF
.	.	TRBV6-2/TRBV6-3	TRBJ1-4	TGTGCCAGCAGTATGTTAGCAACTAATGAAAAACTGTTTTTT	CASSMLATNEKLFF
.	.	TRBV30	TRBJ2-2	TGTGCCTGGACGGACAGTTTGGCGAACACCGGGGAGCTGTTTTTT	CAWTDSLANTGELFF
.	TRBD2	TRBV6-1	TRBJ2-3	TGTGCCAGCAGTGGCCCGACTAGCGGGGGGGCGTCTAGCACAGATACGCAGTATTTT	CASSGPTSGGASSTDTQYF